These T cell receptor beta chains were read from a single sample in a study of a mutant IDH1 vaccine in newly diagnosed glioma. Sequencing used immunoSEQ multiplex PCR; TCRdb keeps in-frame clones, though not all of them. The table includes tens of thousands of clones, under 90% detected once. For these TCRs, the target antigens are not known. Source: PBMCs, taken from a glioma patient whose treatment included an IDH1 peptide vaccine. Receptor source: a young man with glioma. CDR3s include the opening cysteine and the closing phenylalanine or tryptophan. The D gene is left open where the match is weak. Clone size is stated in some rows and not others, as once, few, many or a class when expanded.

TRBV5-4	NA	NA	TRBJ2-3	CASAEGPGTDTQYF	TGTGCCAGCGCAGAGGGCCCAGGCACAGATACGCAGTATTTT
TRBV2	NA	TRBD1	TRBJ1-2	CASSAADRGLNYGYTF	TGTGCCAGCAGTGCGGCGGACAGGGGGCTTAACTATGGCTACACCTTC
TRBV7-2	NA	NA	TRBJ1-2	CASSPLINVDYGYTF	TGTGCCAGCAGCCCCCTAATAAACGTGGACTATGGCTACACCTTC
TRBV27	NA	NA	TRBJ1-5	CASSPSRINQPQHF	TGTGCCAGCAGCCCCTCAAGGATTAATCAGCCCCAGCATTTT
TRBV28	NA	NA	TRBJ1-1	CASSLLRGNAFF	TGTGCCAGCAGTTTACTACGGGGAAATGCTTTCTTT
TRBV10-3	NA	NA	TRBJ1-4	CATNGGQGKLFF	TGTGCCACCAATGGGGGGCAAGGAAAACTGTTTTTT
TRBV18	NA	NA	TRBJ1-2	CASSRDSSWNYGYTF	TGTGCCAGCTCACGTGACAGTTCCTGGAACTATGGCTACACCTTC
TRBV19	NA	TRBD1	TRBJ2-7	CASSHRTGGVEQYF	TGTGCCAGTAGTCATCGGACAGGGGGAGTCGAGCAGTACTTC
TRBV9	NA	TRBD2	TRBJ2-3	CASSVGGGEADTQYF	TGTGCCAGCAGCGTAGGGGGAGGGGAGGCAGATACGCAGTATTTT
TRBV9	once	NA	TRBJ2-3	CASSVAATGSRDTQYF	TGTGCCAGCAGCGTAGCTGCGACGGGTAGCCGAGATACGCAGTATTTT
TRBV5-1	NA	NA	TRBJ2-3	CASSLDPGTDTQYF	TGCGCCAGCAGCTTGGATCCGGGCACAGATACGCAGTATTTT
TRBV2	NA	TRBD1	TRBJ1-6	CASGRTGENSPLHF	TGTGCCAGCGGTAGGACAGGAGAGAATTCACCCCTCCACTTT
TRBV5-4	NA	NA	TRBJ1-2	CASSDQGIYGYTF	TGTGCCAGCAGTGACCAGGGGATCTATGGCTACACCTTC
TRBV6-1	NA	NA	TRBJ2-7	CANSDPGHLLDEQYF	TGTGCCAACAGTGACCCGGGACACCTTTTAGATGAGCAGTACTTC
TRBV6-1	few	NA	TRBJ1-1	CASSENRRKEAFF	TGTGCCAGCAGTGAAAACAGACGGAAGGAAGCTTTCTTT
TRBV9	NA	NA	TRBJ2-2	CASSMNTGELFF	TGTGCCAGCAGCATGAACACCGGGGAGCTGTTTTTT
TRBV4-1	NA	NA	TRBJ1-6	CASSQDYSPLHF	TGCGCCAGCAGCCAAGATTATTCACCCCTCCACTTT
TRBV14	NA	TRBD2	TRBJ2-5	CASSILAGGREETQYF	TGTGCCAGCAGTATACTAGCGGGAGGCCGGGAGGAGACCCAGTACTTC
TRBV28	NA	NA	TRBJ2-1	CASSPPGVFSYNEQFF	TGTGCCAGCAGTCCCCCCGGGGTCTTCTCCTACAATGAGCAGTTCTTC
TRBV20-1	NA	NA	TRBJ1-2	CSAPGDAGYTF	TGCAGTGCTCCTGGGGATGCGGGCTACACCTTC
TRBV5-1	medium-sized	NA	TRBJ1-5	CASSFEGDQPQHF	TGCGCCAGCAGCTTCGAGGGGGATCAGCCCCAGCATTTT
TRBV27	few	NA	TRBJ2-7	CASSFGRGSTYEQYF	TGTGCCAGCAGTTTTGGGCGGGGCTCTACCTACGAGCAGTACTTC
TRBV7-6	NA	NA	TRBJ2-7	CASSLQSRGEQYF	TGTGCCAGCAGCTTACAGTCAAGGGGGGAGCAGTACTTC
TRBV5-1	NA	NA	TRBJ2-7	CASSTGYSYEQYF	TGCGCCAGCAGCACAGGCTACTCCTACGAGCAGTACTTC
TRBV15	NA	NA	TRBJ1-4	CATTPDQGRINEKLFF	TGTGCCACCACCCCGGACCAGGGGCGAATTAATGAAAAACTGTTTTTT
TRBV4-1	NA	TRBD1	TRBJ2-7	CASSHGRGRDDEQYF	TGCGCCAGCAGCCATGGTAGGGGGCGCGACGACGAGCAGTACTTC
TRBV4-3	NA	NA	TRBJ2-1	CASSLSAGTYNEQFF	TGCGCCAGCAGCCTCTCGGCGGGGACCTACAATGAGCAGTTCTTC
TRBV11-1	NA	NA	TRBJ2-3	CATKDGRLTDTQYF	TGTGCCACTAAGGACGGCAGACTCACAGATACGCAGTATTTT
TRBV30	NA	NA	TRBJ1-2	CAWGPKGGYYGYTF	TGTGCCTGGGGCCCGAAAGGGGGTTATTATGGCTACACCTTC
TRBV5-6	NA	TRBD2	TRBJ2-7	CASSLKGSGSWEEQYF	TGTGCCAGCAGCTTGAAAGGAAGCGGGAGCTGGGAGGAGCAGTACTTC
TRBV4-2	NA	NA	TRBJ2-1	CASSQATDNNEQFF	TGTGCCAGCAGCCAAGCCACGGATAACAATGAGCAGTTCTTC
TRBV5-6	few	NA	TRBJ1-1	CASSLGLGDMNTEAFF	TGTGCCAGCAGCTTGGGGTTGGGGGACATGAACACTGAAGCTTTCTTT
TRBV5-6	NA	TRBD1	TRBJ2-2	CASSRTGGFGGELFF	TGTGCCAGCAGCCGGACAGGGGGCTTTGGCGGGGAGCTGTTTTTT
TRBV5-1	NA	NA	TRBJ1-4	CASSLEQGREKLFF	TGCGCCAGCAGCTTGGAACAGGGTAGAGAAAAACTGTTTTTT
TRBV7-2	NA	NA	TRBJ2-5	CASSLSLGETQYF	TGTGCCAGCAGCTTATCTTTAGGGGAGACCCAGTACTTC
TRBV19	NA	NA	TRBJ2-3	CATSAVVRSADTQYF	TGTGCCACTAGTGCCGTTGTGAGGAGCGCAGATACGCAGTATTTT
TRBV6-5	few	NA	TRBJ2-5	CASSHYLEGDQYF	TGTGCCAGCAGTCATTACCTAGAAGGGGACCAGTACTTC
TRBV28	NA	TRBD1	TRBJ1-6	CASSPTGTGGSPLHF	TGTGCCAGCAGTCCAACCGGGACAGGGGGCTCACCCCTCCACTTT
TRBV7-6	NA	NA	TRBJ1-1	CASSNLLPRGKGAEAFF	TGTGCCAGCAGCAACCTACTCCCCAGGGGCAAAGGCGCTGAAGCTTTCTTT
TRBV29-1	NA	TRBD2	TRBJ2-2	CSVEGLARSGELFF	TGCAGCGTTGAGGGACTAGCGCGTTCCGGGGAGCTGTTTTTT
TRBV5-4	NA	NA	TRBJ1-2	CASSPGQTYGYTF	TGTGCCAGCAGCCCCGGACAGACCTATGGCTACACCTTC
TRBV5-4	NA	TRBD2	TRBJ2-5	CASSAGPTSGQETQYF	TGTGCCAGCAGCGCTGGGCCGACTAGCGGCCAAGAGACCCAGTACTTC
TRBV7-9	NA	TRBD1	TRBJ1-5	CASSQTGDQPQHF	TGTGCCAGCAGCCAGACAGGGGATCAGCCCCAGCATTTT
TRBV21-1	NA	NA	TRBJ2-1	CASSKVPDPGCEQFF	TGTGCCAGCAGCAAAGTCCCAGACCCGGGGTGTGAGCAGTTCTTC
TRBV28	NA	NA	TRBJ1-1	CASSFQPLNTEAFF	TGTGCCAGCAGTTTTCAGCCGCTGAACACTGAAGCTTTCTTT
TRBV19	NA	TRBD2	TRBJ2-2	CASSRSSGSNTGELFF	TGTGCCAGTAGTAGGTCTAGCGGGAGTAACACCGGGGAGCTGTTTTTT
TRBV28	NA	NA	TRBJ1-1	CASKTGDTSRTEAFF	TGTGCCAGTAAAACGGGGGACACCTCGCGGACTGAAGCTTTCTTT
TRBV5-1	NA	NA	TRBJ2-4	CASSLAHGGNIQYF	TGCGCCAGCAGCTTGGCCCACGGAGGGAACATTCAGTACTTC
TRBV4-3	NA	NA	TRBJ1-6	CASSQEYSYNSPLHF	TGCGCCAGCAGCCAAGAGTACTCCTATAATTCACCCCTCCACTTT